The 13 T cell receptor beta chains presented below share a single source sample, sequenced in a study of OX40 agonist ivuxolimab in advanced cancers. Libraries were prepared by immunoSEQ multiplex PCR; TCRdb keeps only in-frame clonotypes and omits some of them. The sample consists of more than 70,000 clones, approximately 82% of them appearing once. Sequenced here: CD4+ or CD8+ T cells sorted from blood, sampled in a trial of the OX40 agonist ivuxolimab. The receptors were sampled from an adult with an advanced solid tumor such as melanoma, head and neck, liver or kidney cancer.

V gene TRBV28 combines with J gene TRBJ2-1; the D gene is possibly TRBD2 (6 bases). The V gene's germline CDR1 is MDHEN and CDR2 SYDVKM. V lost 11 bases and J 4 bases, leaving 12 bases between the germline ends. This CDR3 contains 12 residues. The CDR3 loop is CASGTPYNEQFF. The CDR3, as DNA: TGTGCCTCCGGGACTCCTTACAATGAGCAGTTCTTC.

The CDR3 coding sequence is TGTGCCAGCAGCGTAGGGTTAGAGAACAATGAGCAGTTCTTC. It encodes CASSVGLENNEQFF. The chain is built from TRBV9 and TRBJ2-1; D remains ambiguous. Germline lookup yields CDR1 SGDLS and CDR2 YYNGEE. The V end was cut by 0 bases, the J end by 5 bases, with 9 bases between. This CDR3 is built from 14 residues. The complete variable domain, with remaining parts taken from reference TRBV9 and TRBJ2-1, reads DSGVTQTPKHLITATGQRVTLRCSPRSGDLSVYWYQQSLDQGLQFLIQYYNGEERAKGNILERFSAQQFPDLHSELNLSSLELGDSALYFCASSVGLENNEQFFGPGTRLTVL.

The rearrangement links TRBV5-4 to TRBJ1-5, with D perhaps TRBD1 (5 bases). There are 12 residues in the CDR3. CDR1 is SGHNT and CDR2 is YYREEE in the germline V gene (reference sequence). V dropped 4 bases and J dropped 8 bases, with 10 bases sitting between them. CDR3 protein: CASSRDSEPQHF. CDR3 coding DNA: TGTGCCAGCAGCCGTGACAGTGAGCCCCAGCATTTT.

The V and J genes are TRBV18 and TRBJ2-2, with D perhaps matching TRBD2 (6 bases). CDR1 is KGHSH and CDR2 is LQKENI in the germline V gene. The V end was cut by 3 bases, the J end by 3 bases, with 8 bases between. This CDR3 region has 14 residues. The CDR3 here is CASSPERDTGELFF. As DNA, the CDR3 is TGTGCCAGCTCACCTGAGCGGGACACCGGGGAGCTGTTTTTT.

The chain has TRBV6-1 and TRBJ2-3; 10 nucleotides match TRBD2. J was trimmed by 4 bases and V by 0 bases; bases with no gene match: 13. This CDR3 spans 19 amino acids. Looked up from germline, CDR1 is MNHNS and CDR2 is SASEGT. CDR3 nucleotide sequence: TGTGCCAGCAGTGAAGCGCGTGATGAGCGGGGGGGCGGTCCAGATACGCAGTATTTT. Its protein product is CASSEARDERGGGPDTQYF.

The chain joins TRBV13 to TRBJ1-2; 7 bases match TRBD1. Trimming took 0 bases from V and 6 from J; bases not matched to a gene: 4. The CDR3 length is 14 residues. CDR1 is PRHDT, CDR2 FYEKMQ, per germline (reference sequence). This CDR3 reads CASSLGPGGDGYTF. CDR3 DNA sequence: TGTGCCAGCAGCTTAGGGCCAGGGGGAGATGGCTACACCTTC.

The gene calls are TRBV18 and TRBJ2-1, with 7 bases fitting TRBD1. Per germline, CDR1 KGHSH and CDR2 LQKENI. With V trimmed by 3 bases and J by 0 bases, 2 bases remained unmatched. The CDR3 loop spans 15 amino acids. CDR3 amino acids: CASSPGQSSYNEQFF. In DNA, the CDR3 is TGTGCCAGCTCACCGGGACAGAGCTCCTACAATGAGCAGTTCTTC.

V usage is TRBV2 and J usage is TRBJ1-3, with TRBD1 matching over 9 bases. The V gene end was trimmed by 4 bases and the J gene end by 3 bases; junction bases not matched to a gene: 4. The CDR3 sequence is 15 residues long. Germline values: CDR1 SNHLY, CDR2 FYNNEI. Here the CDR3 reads CASSADRGNGNTIYF. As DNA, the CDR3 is TGTGCCAGCAGTGCGGACAGGGGTAATGGAAACACCATATATTTT.

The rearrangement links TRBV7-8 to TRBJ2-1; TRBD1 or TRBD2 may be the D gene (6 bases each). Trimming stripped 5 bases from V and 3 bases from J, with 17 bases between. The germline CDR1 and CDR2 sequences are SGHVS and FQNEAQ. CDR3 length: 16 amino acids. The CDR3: CASSPRRDNYYNEQFF. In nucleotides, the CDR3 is TGTGCCAGCAGCCCCCGGCGGGACAATTACTACAATGAGCAGTTCTTC.

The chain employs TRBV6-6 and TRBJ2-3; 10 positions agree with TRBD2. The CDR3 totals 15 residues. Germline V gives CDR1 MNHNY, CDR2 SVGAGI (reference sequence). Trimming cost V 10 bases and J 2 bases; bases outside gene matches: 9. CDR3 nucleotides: TGTGCCACCCTTTTAGGACTAGCGGACACAGATACGCAGTATTTT. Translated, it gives CATLLGLADTDTQYF.

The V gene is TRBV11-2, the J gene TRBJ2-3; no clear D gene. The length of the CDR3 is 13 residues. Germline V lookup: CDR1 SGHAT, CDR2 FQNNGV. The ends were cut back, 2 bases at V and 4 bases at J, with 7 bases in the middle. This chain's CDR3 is CASSLFEADTQYF. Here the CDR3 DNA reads TGTGCCAGCAGCTTATTTGAGGCAGATACGCAGTATTTT.

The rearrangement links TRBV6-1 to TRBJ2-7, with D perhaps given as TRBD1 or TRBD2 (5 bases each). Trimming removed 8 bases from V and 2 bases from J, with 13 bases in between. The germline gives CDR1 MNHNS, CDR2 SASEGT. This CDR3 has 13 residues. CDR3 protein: CASARDAPYEQYF. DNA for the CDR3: TGTGCCAGCGCCCGGGACGCACCCTACGAGCAGTACTTC.

CDR3 sequence (DNA): TGTGCCAGCAGTTACTCGGGGACTAGTCAGTACGAGCAGTACTTC. It yields the protein CASSYSGTSQYEQYF. V usage is TRBV6-5 and J usage is TRBJ2-7, with 8 bases that match TRBD2. CDR1 MNHEY and CDR2 SVGAGI come from the germline V gene. The CDR3 is made up of 15 amino acids. The trim removed 0 bases at V and 4 bases at J, leaving 5 bases unmatched.